The 18 T cell receptor beta chains listed next were all sequenced from one sample in a study of early T cells in non-severe SARS-CoV-2 infection. TCRdb processed the 5' RACE reads anew with MiXCR; each CDR3 protein has one entry. Here the sample spans 55,000 to 75,000 distinct CDR3 sequences, more than 5.5% being singletons. Sequences were derived from whole blood, sampled at baseline. The receptor source for this set is an adult who was a healthcare worker with PCR-confirmed SARS-CoV-2 infection or an uninfected control (not recorded which).

This clonotype was seen ten or more times. The chain combines TRBV6-2 or TRBV6-3 with TRBJ2-3, with TRBD2 identical over 10 bases. Germline CDR1 is MNHEY and CDR2 is SVGEGT. This CDR3 region has 20 residues. With 4 bases clipped from V and 0 bases from J, the junction kept 16 bases outside the gene matches. The CDR3 region is CASSSISGRPTPRSTDTQYF. As DNA, the CDR3 is TGTGCCAGCAGTTCCATTAGCGGGAGGCCCACGCCGAGGAGCACAGATACGCAGTATTTT.

This clonotype was observed at least ten times. V usage is TRBV20-1 and J usage is TRBJ1-3, with 12 bases fitting TRBD1. With 1 base clipped from V and 4 bases from J, the junction kept 8 bases outside the gene matches. CDR3 length: 17 residues. The germline V gene has CDR1 DFQATT and CDR2 SNEGSKA (reference sequence). As DNA, the CDR3 is TGCAGTGCTAGAGTGGGACAGGGGGCTTTAGAGGGAAACACCATATATTTT. Its translation is CSARVGQGALEGNTIYF.

J is TRBJ1-1 and V is TRBV27; D remains ambiguous. The CDR3 sequence is 17 residues long. The ends were cut back, 3 bases at V and 0 bases at J, with 17 bases in the middle. The germline gives CDR1 MNHEY, CDR2 SMNVEV (reference sequence). The CDR3: CASSLGLGRAMNTEAFF. CDR3 DNA sequence: TGTGCCAGCAGTTTGGGTTTAGGGCGAGCGATGAACACTGAAGCTTTCTTT.

This clonotype was counted at least ten times. The chain employs TRBV5-5 and TRBJ1-2; TRBD1 is a possible D gene (6 bases). In germline, CDR1 is SGHKS, CDR2 YYEKEE (reference sequence). The V and J ends lost 0 bases and 3 bases respectively, with 15 bases between them. This CDR3 spans 16 amino acids. CDR3 sequence (DNA): TGTGCCAGCAGCTTGGTTCGTGACAGGAACGACTATGGCTACACCTTC. Protein: CASSLVRDRNDYGYTF.

In this sample, this clonotype turned up many times. The rearrangement links TRBV7-9 to TRBJ1-1; D gene uncertain. Germline loops: CDR1 SEHNR, CDR2 FQNEAQ (reference sequence). V dropped 5 bases and J dropped 5 bases, with 6 bases sitting between them. The CDR3 is 11 amino acids. CDR3 DNA: TGTGCCAGCAGCCCGAAGACTGAAGCTTTCTTT. The encoded protein is CASSPKTEAFF.

The V call is TRBV27, the J call TRBJ2-7; D not certain. This CDR3 has 14 residues. Germline lookup yields CDR1 MNHEY and CDR2 SMNVEV (reference sequence). V was trimmed by 7 bases and J by 0 bases, leaving 13 bases between them. Written as DNA, the CDR3 is TGTGCCAGCACTTCGTGGGTCGGCTCCTACGAGCAGTACTTC. This encodes CASTSWVGSYEQYF.

This clonotype was detected many times. The V call is TRBV28, the J call TRBJ2-1; 7 nucleotides align to TRBD1. This CDR3 contains 16 residues. Germline CDR1 and CDR2: MDHEN and SYDVKM. V lost 7 bases and J lost 0; bases outside the gene matches: 9. CDR3 nucleotide sequence: TGTGCCAGCATCAAAGGGGGCGGAAGCTCCTACAATGAGCAGTTCTTC. Protein sequence: CASIKGGGSSYNEQFF.

This clonotype was counted between two and nine times. The gene calls are TRBV5-3 and TRBJ2-7; 11 bases map to TRBD2. TRBV5-3 is flagged as an ORF with uncertain function. Trimming took 1 base from V and 0 from J; bases not matched to a gene: 12. The CDR3 contains 19 residues. The chain's CDR3 is CARSLCPGTSGLVSYEQYF. The CDR3 coding sequence is TGTGCCAGAAGCTTGTGCCCCGGGACTAGCGGCCTAGTCTCCTACGAGCAGTACTTC.

There are a few counts of this clonotype. This chain uses TRBV28 with TRBJ2-7, with TRBD1 identical over 9 bases. V trimming: 8 bases; J trimming: 3 bases; junction bases outside the gene matches: 8. Germline CDR1 MDHEN, CDR2 SYDVKM. The CDR3 consists of 14 residues. The CDR3 bases are TGTGCCAGCTGTCGGGACAGGGCCCTCTACGAGCAGTACTTC. This translates into CASCRDRALYEQYF.

CDR3 loop: CASSLSTSGSTYEQYF. CDR3 bases: TGTGCCAGCAGTTTATCTACTAGCGGGAGTACCTACGAGCAGTACTTC. The chain carries TRBV28 and TRBJ2-7; 11 bases match TRBD2. This CDR3 is 16 amino acids long. CDR1 and CDR2 from the germline V gene are MDHEN and SYDVKM. Losses at the gene ends were 1 base for V and 2 bases for J; bases not matched to a gene: 4.

This clonotype was detected ten times or more. Sequence at one end of the junction differs from germline and may be a read error. The chain joins TRBV27 to TRBJ2-1, with D tentatively TRBD1 (5 bases). The CDR3 extends over 13 amino acids. Germline V gene sequence: CDR1 MNHEY, CDR2 SMNVEV (reference sequence). This chain's CDR3 is CACRQFPYNEQFF. The CDR3 DNA reads TGTGCCTGCAGACAGTTTCCTTACAATGAGCAGTTCTTC.

J is TRBJ2-1 and V is TRBV11-3, with 7 bases that match TRBD2. Per germline, CDR1 SGHNT and CDR2 YENEEA. Losses at the gene ends were 5 bases for V and 6 bases for J; bases not matched to a gene: 13. The CDR3 extends over 16 amino acids. The DNA for the CDR3 is TGTGCCAGCAGCCAGATGACTAGCTCATCCCCCAATGAGCAGTTCTTC. It codes for CASSQMTSSSPNEQFF.

This clonotype was picked up many times. The V gene is TRBV11-3, the J gene TRBJ2-5, with D unresolved. Germline V gene lookup returns CDR1 SGHNT and CDR2 YENEEA. V dropped 5 bases and J dropped 6 bases, with 19 bases sitting between them. This CDR3 has 15 residues. CDR3 DNA: TGTGCCAGCAGCCCAATTTCAGACCCAGGACAGACCCAGTACTTC. Protein sequence: CASSPISDPGQTQYF.

About this clonotype itself: This clone may be a read error of a much larger clone one base away. The missing conserved phenylalanine or tryptophan at the end of this CDR3 makes a read error likely. The gene calls are TRBV5-1 and TRBJ2-1; D is undetermined. Trimming left V 5 bases short and J 3 bases short, with 12 bases between. There are 14 residues in the CDR3. CDR1 is SGHRS, CDR2 YFSETQ, per germline. The CDR3 DNA reads TGCGCCAGCAGAGACGGCCGCTACTACAATGAGCAGTTCTCC. Translating it yields CASRDGRYYNEQFS.

The sample holds many counts of this clonotype. The genes are TRBV13 and TRBJ1-2; D not certain. Per the germline V gene, CDR1 is PRHDT and CDR2 is FYEKMQ (reference sequence). With 2 bases removed from V and 8 bases from J, the gap between germline ends came to 12 bases. The CDR3 contains 13 residues. The CDR3, as DNA: TGTGCCAGCAGCTTAACAGCTCGACCCGGCTACACCTTC. Residues: CASSLTARPGYTF.

This clonotype occurred many times. This chain links TRBV29-1 with TRBJ2-3, with 7 bases identical to TRBD1. The CDR3 contains 13 residues. The germline CDR1 and CDR2 sequences are SQVTM and ANQGSEA. V lost 5 bases and J lost 8; bases outside the gene matches: 10. This chain's CDR3 is CSVPAASGGTQYF. CDR3 nucleotide sequence: TGCAGCGTTCCGGCGGCCTCAGGGGGTACGCAGTATTTT.

This clonotype was seen ten or more times. The rearrangement joins TRBV20-1 to TRBJ1-2; no firm D call. CDR1 is DFQATT, CDR2 SNEGSKA, per germline (reference sequence). This CDR3 is built from 13 residues. Deletions cut 4 bases from V and 4 bases from J, with 13 bases between. The CDR3 is CSANTAEGYGYTF. The CDR3 DNA sequence: TGCAGTGCTAATACAGCGGAGGGCTATGGCTACACCTTC.

By share, this clonotype counts as medium-sized. This rearrangement joins TRBV29-1 to TRBJ2-4; a possible D gene is TRBD1 (6 bases). V was trimmed by 4 bases and J by 2 bases, leaving 12 bases between them. Germline V gene lookup returns CDR1 SQVTM and CDR2 ANQGSEA. The CDR3 runs 14 residues. The CDR3 reads CSVAFTGTKNIQYF. DNA of the CDR3: TGCAGCGTTGCGTTTACAGGGACCAAAAACATTCAGTACTTC.